Below, 2 T cell receptor beta chains from the same sample are listed, as sequenced in a study of T cell repertoires in cytomegalovirus infection. TCRdb reprocessed the reads via MiXCR and lists one record per CDR3 protein. The sample lists some 310,000 distinct CDR3 sequences, just under 25% occurring once. These receptors have no identified antigens. The specimen was cultured PBMCs, collected from culture after CMV antigen stimulation. The receptors shown here come from a human donor in good health (CMV status not recorded). Some clones in this sample may be carry-over from other donors' samples.

This chain links TRBV20-1 with TRBJ1-6; a possible D gene is TRBD1 (5 bases). The CDR3 loop spans 19 amino acids. Germline lookup yields CDR1 DFQATT and CDR2 SNEGSKA (reference sequence). The V end was cut by 0 bases, the J end by 7 bases, with 25 bases between. Here the CDR3 DNA reads TGCAGTGCTAGAGATCTCACCGGGACCCCCGGGGAAGGGAATTCACCCCTCCACTTT. It encodes CSARDLTGTPGEGNSPLHF.

The chain employs TRBV6-1 and TRBJ1-6, with D possibly matching TRBD1 (5 bases). This CDR3 contains 15 residues. Trimming took off 5 bases at V and 5 bases at J, with 13 bases between the two ends. Germline CDR1 reads MNHNS; CDR2 reads SASEGT. As DNA, the CDR3 is TGTGCCAGCAGTCGCCCCCGGGACGATAATTCACCCCTCCACTTT. Its translation is CASSRPRDDNSPLHF.